These 8 T cell receptor beta chains were all obtained from the same sample, sequenced in a study of cytomegalovirus exposure and HLA in healthy donors. The primer mix had 60 Vbeta and 13 Jbeta primers. The protocol was immunoSEQ multiplex PCR, while the TCRdb copy is restricted to in-frame clones and leaves out a portion. The profile shows about 130,000 clones, roughly 88% of them singletons. The specimen sequenced was PBMCs. The receptors were gathered from a woman between 18 and 29 years old in good health and CMV-seropositive.

The rearrangement joins TRBV7-3 to TRBJ2-2, with D possibly matching TRBD2 (6 bases). Germline V gene data show CDR1 as SGHTA and CDR2 as FQGTGA. This CDR3 region has 18 residues. The ends were cut back, 4 bases at V and 5 bases at J, with 23 bases in the middle. For the CDR3, the DNA is TGTGCCAGCAGCTCAACCAGTAGGGACTCTGTGGGGACCGGGGAGCTGTTTTTT. The encoded protein is CASSSTSRDSVGTGELFF.

The chain's CDR3 is CSASSGGNQETQYF. The CDR3, as DNA: TGCAGCGCCTCTAGCGGGGGTAACCAAGAGACCCAGTACTTC. The chain joins TRBV29-1 to TRBJ2-5; TRBD2 agrees at 10 bases. The CDR3 contains 14 residues. J gave up 0 bases and V 7 bases, and 5 bases lay outside the gene matches. Germline V gives CDR1 SQVTM, CDR2 ANQGSEA. Full variable domain (rest looked up from reference TRBV29-1 and TRBJ2-5): SAVISQKPSRDICQRGTSLTIQCQVDSQVTMMFWYRQQPGQSLTLIATANQGSEATYESGFVIDKFPISRPNLTFSTLTVSNMSPEDSSIYLCSASSGGNQETQYFGPGTRLLVL.

V usage is TRBV6-5 and J usage is TRBJ2-1; tentative D call: TRBD2 (6 bases). V lost 5 bases and J 8 bases, leaving 13 bases between the germline ends. CDR3 length: 13 residues. Per the germline V gene, CDR1 is MNHEY and CDR2 is SVGAGI. CDR3 loop: CASSKTSWDEQFF. DNA for the CDR3: TGTGCCAGCAGTAAAACTAGCTGGGATGAGCAGTTCTTC.

J is TRBJ2-7 and V is TRBV5-1; 9 nucleotides line up with TRBD1. This CDR3 is built from 18 residues. V shed 0 bases and J 5 bases; nucleotides not matched to a gene: 15. Germline V gene lookup returns CDR1 SGHRS and CDR2 YFSETQ. The CDR3 loop is CASSLAGRAGTGPDEQYF. DNA for the CDR3: TGCGCCAGCAGCTTGGCCGGAAGGGCCGGGACAGGGCCCGACGAGCAGTACTTC.

The chain joins TRBV9 to TRBJ2-3; weak D call: TRBD2 (6 bases). This CDR3 spans 15 amino acids. Per the germline V gene, CDR1 is SGDLS and CDR2 is YYNGEE. V was cut by 0 bases and J by 4 bases, with 12 bases left in between. The DNA of the CDR3 is TGTGCCAGCAGCGTAGACGGAGGGGAGGCAGATACGCAGTATTTT. Protein: CASSVDGGEADTQYF.

This chain connects TRBV7-9 to TRBJ1-2; D gene unclear. Germline V gene lookup returns CDR1 SEHNR and CDR2 FQNEAQ (reference sequence). The CDR3 loop spans 15 amino acids. The ends were cut back, 1 base at V and 6 bases at J, with 15 bases in the middle. The CDR3 DNA sequence: TGTGCCAGCAGCTTAGGGGTCCAGGAGGTCCATGGCTACACCTTC. It specifies CASSLGVQEVHGYTF.

This clone has a single count. V is TRBV27 and J is TRBJ2-1, with 14 bases that match TRBD2. Unmatched junction bases numbered 2, after V lost 3 bases and J lost 4 bases. Per germline, CDR1 MNHEY and CDR2 SMNVEV (reference sequence). This CDR3 is 16 amino acids long. For the CDR3, the DNA is TGTGCCAGCAGTTTTGGACTAGCGGGGGGATACAATGAGCAGTTCTTC. Encoded protein: CASSFGLAGGYNEQFF.

V and J are TRBV7-6 and TRBJ2-1; D is perhaps TRBD1 (6 bases). The CDR3 spans 14 residues. V was cut by 5 bases and J by 10 bases, with 18 bases left in between. Germline lookup yields CDR1 SGHVS and CDR2 FNYEAQ. The CDR3 bases are TGTGCCAGCAGCGATGGGGGCAGGGGCCTAGAGCAGTTCTTC. Amino acids: CASSDGGRGLEQFF. Full variable domain (outside the CDR3, taken from reference TRBV7-6 and TRBJ2-1): GAGVSQSPRYKVTKRGQDVALRCDPISGHVSLYWYRQALGQGPEFLTYFNYEAQQDKSGLPNDRFSAERPEGSISTLTIQRTEQRDSAMYRCASSDGGRGLEQFFGPGTRLTVL.